Below, 12 T cell receptor beta chains from the same sample are listed, as sequenced in a study of massively parallel sequencing of T cell beta chains (dated 2009 in TCRdb). The library was prepared using 5' RACE. The reads were generated on an Illumina Genome Analyzer II. Clones were called with MiXCR by TCRdb after fastp trimmed the public reads at Q25, and only in-frame beta chains were retained. Records with the same CDR3 protein are collapsed into one entry carrying the most frequent genes and DNA. This sample comprises several thousand distinct CDR3 sequences, 30% to 45% of them detected only once. In total, the top ten clones hold just under 3% of the sample. The sample taken for sequencing was commercial RNA from peripheral blood pooled from many donors. The receptors come from a pool of human donors in good health; the sample was commercial RNA pooled from many donors.

V usage is TRBV11-2 and J usage is TRBJ2-5; D is uncertain. Germline V gene sequence: CDR1 SGHAT, CDR2 FQNNGV. The V gene lost 8 bases and the J gene lost 4 bases, with 14 bases spanning the gap. This CDR3 region has 13 residues. The CDR3: CASGPTGGETQYF. CDR3 DNA: TGTGCCAGCGGTCCGACTGGCGGAGAGACCCAGTACTTC.

The chain has TRBV6-2 or TRBV6-3 and TRBJ2-2, with D possibly being TRBD2 (5 bases). This CDR3 region has 12 residues. V was pared by 8 bases and J by 1 base, with 5 bases between. Germline V gives CDR1 MNHEY, CDR2 SVGEGT. Written as DNA, the CDR3 is TGTGCCAGCGCGGGGAACACCGGGGAGCTGTTTTTT. This gives the protein CASAGNTGELFF.

The V call is TRBV20-1, the J call TRBJ2-5; 8 bases map to TRBD2. This CDR3 has 15 residues. With 0 bases clipped from V and 5 bases from J, the junction kept 8 bases outside the gene matches. CDR1 is DFQATT, CDR2 SNEGSKA, per germline (reference sequence). The CDR3 reads CSARDRRGGRETQYF. CDR3 coding DNA: TGCAGTGCTAGAGATAGGAGGGGCGGGAGGGAGACCCAGTACTTC.

This clonotype has a handful of counts. This rearrangement joins TRBV5-2 to TRBJ2-1; no DNA check was done on the table's D call, TRBD2. TRBV5-2 is a listed pseudogene. This CDR3 spans 13 amino acids. The DNA for the CDR3 is TGTGCCAGCAAGGAGGGCTCCTACAATGAGCAGTTCTTC. This encodes CASKEGSYNEQFF.

This rearrangement joins TRBV6-2 or TRBV6-3 to TRBJ2-7; possible D gene TRBD2, 5 bases. Trimming pared 0 bases from V and 1 base from J, leaving 10 bases between. There are 15 residues in the CDR3. Germline V gene lookup returns CDR1 MNHEY and CDR2 SVGEGT. DNA for the CDR3: TGTGCCAGCAGTTACTCGCTTACGGGATCCTACGAGCAGTACTTC. Amino acids: CASSYSLTGSYEQYF.

This clonotype was detected only a few times. V gene TRBV14 combines with J gene TRBJ2-5, with D possibly being TRBD2 (6 bases). This CDR3 spans 13 amino acids. CDR1 is SGHDN, CDR2 FVKESK, per germline. Trimming pared 0 bases from V and 14 bases from J, leaving 16 bases between. The CDR3 DNA follows: TGTGCCAGCAGCCAAGAGGATAGCGGTCCCTCCTACTTC. Protein product: CASSQEDSGPSYF.

V gene TRBV20-1 combines with J gene TRBJ2-1; a possible D gene is TRBD2 (6 bases). V was shortened by 5 bases and J by 3 bases, with 11 bases between the two germline ends. This CDR3 contains 13 residues. The germline V gene encodes CDR1 DFQATT and CDR2 SNEGSKA (reference sequence). The CDR3 bases are TGCAGTGCTCACACCGGGAGCTACAATGAGCAGTTCTTC. Its translation: CSAHTGSYNEQFF.

The chain joins TRBV7-6 to TRBJ2-5; 7 bases align to TRBD2. J lost 7 bases, V lost 5 bases, and 1 base had no gene match. CDR1 SGHVS and CDR2 FNYEAQ come from the germline V gene. This CDR3 spans 11 amino acids. This CDR3 reads CASSPGGTQYF. The CDR3 bases are TGTGCCAGCAGCCCGGGGGGGACCCAGTACTTC.

The chain employs TRBV27 and TRBJ1-2; D gene uncertain. CDR1 and CDR2 from the germline V gene are MNHEY and SMNVEV (reference sequence). CDR3 length: 13 residues. V was shortened by 1 base and J by 6 bases, with 9 bases between the two germline ends. The CDR3 loop reads CASSLLGGHGYTF. DNA for the CDR3: TGTGCCAGCAGTTTATTAGGAGGCCATGGCTACACCTTC.

This clonotype was seen a single time. A read error may account for a junction end that differs from germline. The chain carries TRBV25-1 and TRBJ1-5; D is possibly TRBD1 (6 bases). Germline CDR1 reads MGHDK; CDR2 reads SYGVNS. The CDR3 loop spans 13 amino acids. CDR3: CASKGGWNQPHHF. CDR3 in DNA: TGTGCCAGCAAAGGGGGATGGAATCAGCCCCATCATTTT.

This clonotype was found a few times. The J gene is TRBJ2-2, the V gene TRBV29-1; D is unclear. The CDR3 has 13 residues. Germline V gene data show CDR1 as SQVTM and CDR2 as ANQGSEA. Trimming shortened V by 7 bases and J by 3 bases, and 12 bases separated the two germline ends. Here the CDR3 reads CSGRRWDTGELFF. The CDR3 nucleotides read TGCAGCGGCCGAAGATGGGACACCGGGGAGCTGTTTTTT.

The rearrangement uses TRBV5-1 and TRBJ2-3; tentatively, D is TRBD1 (5 bases). Germline loops: CDR1 SGHRS, CDR2 YFSETQ. V lost 0 bases, J lost 2 bases, and 10 bases lay in between. This CDR3 has 15 residues. CDR3 loop: CASSLAVGVTDTQYF. DNA for the CDR3: TGCGCCAGCAGCTTGGCCGTAGGGGTCACAGATACGCAGTATTTT. Complete variable domain (other parts from reference TRBV5-1 and TRBJ2-3): KAGVTQTPRYLIKTRGQQVTLSCSPISGHRSVSWYQQTPGQGLQFLFEYFSETQRNKGNFPGRFSGRQFSNSRSEMNVSTLELGDSALYLCASSLAVGVTDTQYFGPGTRLTVL.